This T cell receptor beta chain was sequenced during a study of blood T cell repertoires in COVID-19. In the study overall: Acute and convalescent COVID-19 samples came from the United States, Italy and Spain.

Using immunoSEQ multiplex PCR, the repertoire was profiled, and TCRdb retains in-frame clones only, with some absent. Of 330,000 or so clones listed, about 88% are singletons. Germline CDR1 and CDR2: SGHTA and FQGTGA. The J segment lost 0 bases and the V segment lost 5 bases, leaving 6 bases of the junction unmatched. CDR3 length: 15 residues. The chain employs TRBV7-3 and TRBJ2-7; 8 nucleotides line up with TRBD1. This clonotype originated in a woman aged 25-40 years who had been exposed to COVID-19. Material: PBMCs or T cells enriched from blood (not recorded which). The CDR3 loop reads CASSLDRGSSYEQYF. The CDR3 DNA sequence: TGTGCCAGCAGCCTCGACAGGGGAAGCTCCTACGAGCAGTACTTC.